What follows is one T cell receptor (beta chain) and its context. Its antigen is undetermined. V shed 0 bases, J shed 7 bases, and the junction held 3 bases outside the gene matches. This CDR3 has 14 residues. Germline V lookup: CDR1 MRHNA, CDR2 SNTAGT. The PCR made use of 60 Vbeta and 13 Jbeta primers. TCRdb's table, derived via immunoSEQ multiplex PCR, lists solely in-frame clones and lacks some. Of about 82,000 clones in the sample, around 80% were seen once. The data are from a study of cytomegalovirus exposure and HLA in healthy donors. Study details: Clustering assigned about 80% of the approximately 400 genotyped donors to the Caucasian-associated ancestry cluster.

Whole-study results and caveats: Segments of the TCR beta V type were, in most cases, productive about 87% or about 30% of the time in an earlier analysis.

J is TRBJ2-1 and V is TRBV6-4; TRBD1 matches at 7 bases. The sequence was obtained from a human donor in good health. The sequenced sample was PBMCs. CDR3 residues: CASSDSDRANEQFF. CDR3 DNA sequence: TGTGCCAGCAGTGACTCCGACAGGGCAAATGAGCAGTTCTTC.